This T cell receptor (beta chain) was identified during a study of T cell repertoires in cytomegalovirus infection. At the level of the study: Recently identified HLA-C-restricted CMV epitopes were among the peptides used. CMV infection together with matching HLA type was indicated by public TCR beta signatures. Regarding the study as a whole: Summed frequency of shared TCR beta families picked out CMV carriers who also had the relevant HLA. The study found HLA-C-restricted CMV-specific TCR beta clonotypes dominating the ex vivo response.

TCRdb redid the calling of the reads with MiXCR, one entry per CDR3 protein. The table includes approximately 730,000 distinct CDR3 sequences, about 33% detected once. The CDR3 spans 15 residues. Germline assignment: CDR1 MGHRA and CDR2 YSYEKL. Trimming pared 4 bases from V and 0 bases from J, leaving 12 bases between. This clonotype was seen more than once but under ten times. As yet, its antigen is unknown. The source of this sequence is a human donor in good health (CMV status not recorded). Some clones in this sample may be carry-over from other donors' samples. This sequence joins TRBV4-1 and TRBJ1-1, with a weak D call TRBD1 (5 bases). The starting material was cultured PBMCs, obtained from culture after CMV antigen stimulation. CDR3 residues: CASSLLWGMNTEAFF. Written as DNA, the CDR3 is TGCGCCAGCAGCCTGCTTTGGGGGATGAACACTGAAGCTTTCTTT.